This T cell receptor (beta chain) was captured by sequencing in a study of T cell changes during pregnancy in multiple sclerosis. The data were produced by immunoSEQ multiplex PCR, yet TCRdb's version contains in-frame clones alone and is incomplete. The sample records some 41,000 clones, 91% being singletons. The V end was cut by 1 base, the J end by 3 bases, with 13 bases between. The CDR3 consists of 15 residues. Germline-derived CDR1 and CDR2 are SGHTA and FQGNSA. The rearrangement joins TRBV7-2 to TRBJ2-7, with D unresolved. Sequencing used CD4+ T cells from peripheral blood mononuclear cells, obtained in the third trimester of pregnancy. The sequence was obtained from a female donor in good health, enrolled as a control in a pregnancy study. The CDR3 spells CASSLDPRYRYEQYF. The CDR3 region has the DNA TGTGCCAGCAGCTTAGATCCCAGGTATCGCTACGAGCAGTACTTC.